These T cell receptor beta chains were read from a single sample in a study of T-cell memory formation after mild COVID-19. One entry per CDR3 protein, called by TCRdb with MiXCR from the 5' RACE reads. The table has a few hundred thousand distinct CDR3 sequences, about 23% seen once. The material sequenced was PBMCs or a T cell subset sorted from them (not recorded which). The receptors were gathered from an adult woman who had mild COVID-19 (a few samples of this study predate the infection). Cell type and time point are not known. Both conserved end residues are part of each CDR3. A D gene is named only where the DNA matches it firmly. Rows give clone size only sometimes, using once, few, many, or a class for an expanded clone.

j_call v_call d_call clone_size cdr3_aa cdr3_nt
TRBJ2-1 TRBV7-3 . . CASSFDFGPLNEQFF TGTGCCAGCAGCTTCGATTTCGGCCCTCTCAATGAGCAGTTCTTC
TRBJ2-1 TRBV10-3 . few CAISVRDTGPNEQFF TGTGCCATCAGTGTCCGGGACACAGGGCCCAATGAGCAGTTCTTC
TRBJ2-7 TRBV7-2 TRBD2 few CASSFGGGPYEQYF TGTGCCAGCAGCTTCGGCGGGGGGCCCTACGAGCAGTACTTC
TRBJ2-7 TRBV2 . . CASAGAGAYEQYF TGTGCCAGCGCCGGGGCAGGGGCCTACGAGCAGTACTTC
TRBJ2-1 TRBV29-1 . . CSVLGGHNEQFF TGCAGCGTCCTTGGGGGGCACAATGAGCAGTTCTTC
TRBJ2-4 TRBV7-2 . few CASSLGAYLAKNIQYF TGTGCCAGCAGCTTGGGGGCTTACTTAGCCAAAAACATTCAGTACTTC
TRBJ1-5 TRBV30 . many CAWSGDAGNQPQHF TGTGCCTGGAGCGGGGATGCGGGCAATCAGCCCCAGCATTTT
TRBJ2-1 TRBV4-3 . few CASSQDFSRTFGRGNEQFF TGCGCCAGCAGCCAAGATTTTTCTAGGACTTTTGGGCGGGGCAATGAGCAGTTCTTC
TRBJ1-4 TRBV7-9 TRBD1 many CASSPTGATNEKLFF TGTGCCAGCAGTCCTACAGGGGCAACTAATGAAAAACTGTTTTTT
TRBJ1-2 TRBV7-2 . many CASSPYRAGASIGYTF TGTGCCAGCAGCCCGTACAGGGCCGGGGCGTCTATTGGCTACACCTTC
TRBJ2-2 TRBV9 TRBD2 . CASSAERGPYTGELFF TGTGCCAGCAGCGCGGAGCGGGGGCCCTACACCGGGGAGCTGTTTTTT
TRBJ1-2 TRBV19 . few CASSFRPGQSFSGYTF TGTGCCAGTAGCTTCCGACCCGGACAGTCCTTTTCGGGCTACACCTTC
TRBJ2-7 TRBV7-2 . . CASSLEGIYEQYF TGTGCCAGCAGCTTAGAGGGAATTTACGAGCAGTACTTC
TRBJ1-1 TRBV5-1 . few CASSSTDMNTEAFF TGCGCCAGCAGCTCGACAGATATGAACACTGAAGCTTTCTTT